A single sample is the source of the 21 T cell receptor beta chains below, sequenced in a study of blood T cell repertoires in COVID-19. The repertoire was sequenced with immunoSEQ multiplex PCR; TCRdb's copy has only in-frame clones and lacks some. The sample holds some 240,000 clones; 80% to 90% are singletons and the top ten take roughly 10%. The source material was peripheral blood. The receptors come from a woman aged 70 to 79 with COVID-19, enrolled during active disease.

The CDR3 DNA is TGTGCCAGCAGTGAACTAGTCCGCGCAGCATGGAGCAATCAGCCCCAGCATTTT. This gives the protein CASSELVRAAWSNQPQHF. The chain joins TRBV6-1 to TRBJ1-5; D unresolved. V was clipped by 2 bases and J by 1 base, with 18 bases between them. CDR1 and CDR2 (germline): MNHNS, SASEGT. This CDR3 comprises 18 residues.

The chain recombines TRBV28 with TRBJ1-2; D call uncertain. The CDR3 has 11 amino acids. Germline V lookup: CDR1 MDHEN, CDR2 SYDVKM. V lost 7 bases to trimming and J lost 1 base, with 4 bases between them. The CDR3 region has the DNA TGTGCCAGCAACAATAACTATGGCTACACCTTC. This codes for CASNNNYGYTF.

This chain links TRBV19 with TRBJ1-3; the D gene is possibly TRBD1 (6 bases). Germline V gene sequence: CDR1 LNHDA, CDR2 SQIVND (reference sequence). Between the trimmed V and J ends, which lost 7 bases and 0 bases, there was a span of 10 bases. The CDR3 runs 14 residues. The CDR3 DNA follows: TGTGCCAGTACAAGGGGGATCTCTGGAAACACCATATATTTT. It yields the protein CASTRGISGNTIYF.

The chain links TRBV3-1 (or the pseudogene TRBV3-2) to TRBJ2-7, with unresolved D. The CDR3 covers 15 residues. Germline CDR1 and CDR2: LGHDT and YNNKEL (reference sequence). V lost 2 bases and J lost 1, with 12 bases in between. This chain's CDR3 is CASSQRRGRSYEQYF. CDR3 coding DNA: TGTGCCAGCAGCCAACGGCGTGGGCGTTCCTACGAGCAGTACTTC.

The rearrangement joins TRBV7-9 to TRBJ1-1; 7 bases are shared with TRBD1. Trimming removed 5 bases from V and 1 base from J; junction bases left unmatched: 4. This CDR3 has 14 amino acids. In germline, CDR1 is SEHNR, CDR2 FQNEAQ (reference sequence). The CDR3 sequence: CASSVTGPNTEAFF. In nucleotides, the CDR3 is TGTGCCAGCAGCGTGACAGGGCCGAACACTGAAGCTTTCTTT. Full variable domain (rest looked up from reference TRBV7-9 and TRBJ1-1): DTGVSQNPRHKITKRGQNVTFRCDPISEHNRLYWYRQTLGQGPEFLTYFQNEAQLEKSRLLSDRFSAERPKGSFSTLEIQRTEQGDSAMYLCASSVTGPNTEAFFGQGTRLTVV.

This chain uses TRBV18 with TRBJ2-7; TRBD2 matches 13 bases. This CDR3 spans 15 amino acids. With V trimmed by 6 bases and J by 5 bases, 7 bases remained unmatched. CDR1 and CDR2 from the germline V gene are KGHSH and LQKENI. The CDR3 bases are TGTGCCAGCTCGCGGACTAGCGGGAGTTTCGACGAGCAGTACTTC. Encoded protein: CASSRTSGSFDEQYF.

V gene TRBV7-9 combines with J gene TRBJ2-7; 7 bases map to TRBD2. CDR1 is SEHNR and CDR2 is FQNEAQ in the germline V gene (reference sequence). The CDR3 loop spans 15 amino acids. V dropped 1 base and J dropped 2; count of bases not matched to a gene: 5. CDR3 region: CASSLVGSGTYEQYF. The DNA of the CDR3 is TGTGCCAGCAGCTTAGTTGGCAGCGGGACCTACGAGCAGTACTTC.

The chain has TRBV6-1 and TRBJ1-5; D gene unclear. Germline CDR1 is MNHNS and CDR2 is SASEGT. The V and J ends lost 0 bases and 0 bases respectively, with 9 bases between them. The CDR3 runs to 16 residues. The CDR3 sequence is CASSEASGTSNQPQHF. The CDR3 DNA follows: TGTGCCAGCAGTGAAGCGTCCGGTACTAGCAATCAGCCCCAGCATTTT.

The genes are TRBV28 and TRBJ1-2; weak D call: TRBD1 (6 bases). The CDR3 loop spans 14 amino acids. CDR1 is MDHEN, CDR2 SYDVKM, per germline. V was cut by 7 bases and J by 0 bases, with 12 bases left in between. The CDR3 DNA follows: TGTGCCAGCATAGCCGGGACAACTAACTATGGCTACACCTTC. It is translated as CASIAGTTNYGYTF.

This chain joins TRBV24-1 and TRBJ2-3; TRBD2 matches at 8 bases. V dropped 3 bases and J dropped 4; count of bases not matched to a gene: 11. Germline CDR1 and CDR2: KGHDR and SFDVKD. There are 17 residues in the CDR3. The CDR3 spells CATSDNLLAGLSDTQYF. In nucleotides, the CDR3 is TGTGCCACCAGTGATAATCTTTTAGCGGGATTGTCAGATACGCAGTATTTT.

V and J are TRBV4-1 and TRBJ1-3; 7 bases agree with TRBD1. With 2 bases clipped from V and 0 bases from J, the junction kept 7 bases outside the gene matches. Germline-derived CDR1 and CDR2 are MGHRA and YSYEKL. The length of the CDR3 is 17 residues. The CDR3 region is CASSQQTGPSSGNTIYF. CDR3 DNA sequence: TGCGCCAGCAGCCAACAGACAGGGCCAAGCTCTGGAAACACCATATATTTT.

The chain employs TRBV5-1 and TRBJ2-2; 9 nucleotides match TRBD1. Germline V gives CDR1 SGHRS, CDR2 YFSETQ. V lost 3 bases, J lost 6 bases, and 9 bases stayed unmatched. This CDR3 has 16 residues. As DNA, the CDR3 is TGCGCCAGCAGCTATACCGGGACAGGGAATGCCGGGGAGCTGTTTTTT. It is translated as CASSYTGTGNAGELFF.

The chain employs TRBV2 and TRBJ1-2; the match to TRBD1 covers 10 bases. After removal of 5 bases from V and 5 bases from J, the junction contained 8 bases not matched to a gene. Germline CDR1 is SNHLY and CDR2 is FYNNEI. The CDR3 runs 15 residues. CDR3 nucleotide sequence: TGTGCCAGCAGTCTGCCGGGACAGGGGTCTTATGGCTACACCTTC. Protein sequence: CASSLPGQGSYGYTF.

The rearrangement links TRBV18 to TRBJ2-7; 9 nucleotides agree with TRBD2. This CDR3 spans 16 amino acids. Per germline, CDR1 KGHSH and CDR2 LQKENI. V lost 3 bases and J lost 5; bases outside the gene matches: 11. The CDR3: CASSPWRGLAGNEQYF. The CDR3 DNA is TGTGCCAGCTCACCGTGGCGTGGGCTAGCGGGAAACGAGCAGTACTTC.

This chain uses TRBV19 with TRBJ2-7, with 7 bases lining up with TRBD1. The CDR3 is 15 residues long. Germline assignment: CDR1 LNHDA and CDR2 SQIVND (reference sequence). J lost 0 bases, V lost 6 bases, and 8 bases had no gene match. The CDR3 sequence is CASRYRDSSSYEQYF. CDR3 in DNA: TGTGCCAGTAGATACCGGGACAGTAGCTCCTACGAGCAGTACTTC.

The chain links TRBV5-1 to TRBJ2-1; possible D gene TRBD2, 8 bases. V was trimmed by 1 base and J by 2 bases, leaving 13 bases between them. CDR3 length equals 16 residues. Germline CDR1 and CDR2: SGHRS and YFSETQ. The CDR3 bases are TGCGCCAGCAGCTTGATTAGCGGGACAGCCTACAATGAGCAGTTCTTC. It encodes CASSLISGTAYNEQFF.

The chain carries TRBV5-1 and TRBJ2-1, with D possibly matching TRBD1 (5 bases). V was cut by 4 bases and J by 1 base, with 12 bases left in between. The CDR3 runs 15 residues. Per germline, CDR1 SGHRS and CDR2 YFSETQ. The DNA of the CDR3 is TGCGCCAGCAGCGCAACAGGCAAGTCCTACAATGAGCAGTTCTTC. Protein product: CASSATGKSYNEQFF. Full variable domain (outside the CDR3, taken from reference TRBV5-1 and TRBJ2-1): KAGVTQTPRYLIKTRGQQVTLSCSPISGHRSVSWYQQTPGQGLQFLFEYFSETQRNKGNFPGRFSGRQFSNSRSEMNVSTLELGDSALYLCASSATGKSYNEQFFGPGTRLTVL.

The CDR3 DNA reads as TGTGCCAGCAGTCGGGACAGATCAACAGATACGCAGTATTTT. The encoded protein is CASSRDRSTDTQYF. The rearrangement uses TRBV6-5 and TRBJ2-3, with 7 bases that match TRBD1. The germline gives CDR1 MNHEY, CDR2 SVGAGI. J was trimmed by 3 bases and V by 5 bases; bases with no gene match: 5. This CDR3 has 14 amino acids.

This clone showed up just a few times. V usage is TRBV7-2 and J usage is TRBJ2-5; D is uncertain. The germline V gene encodes CDR1 SGHTA and CDR2 FQGNSA. CDR3 size: 12 residues. The V end was cut by 6 bases, the J end by 0 bases, with 5 bases between. Written as DNA, the CDR3 is TGTGCCAGCAGTCAGTACCAAGAGACCCAGTACTTC. Its protein product is CASSQYQETQYF.

The chain uses TRBV19 and TRBJ2-3; 10 nucleotides line up with TRBD2. The length of the CDR3 is 17 residues. The germline CDR1 and CDR2 sequences are LNHDA and SQIVND (reference sequence). V trimming: 1 base; J trimming: 2 bases; junction bases outside the gene matches: 6. The CDR3 reads CASSIGRTSGYTDTQYF. CDR3 nucleotide sequence: TGTGCCAGTAGTATAGGGAGGACTAGCGGATACACAGATACGCAGTATTTT.

The rearrangement uses TRBV5-6 and TRBJ2-1, with 12 bases that match TRBD2. Per germline, CDR1 SGHDT and CDR2 YYEEEE. The CDR3 loop spans 17 amino acids. V was clipped by 5 bases and J by 7 bases; unmatched bases: 13. CDR3 DNA sequence: TGTGCCAGCAGTCTTAGGACTAGCGGGATATTGAGGAATGAGCAGTTCTTC. It codes for CASSLRTSGILRNEQFF.